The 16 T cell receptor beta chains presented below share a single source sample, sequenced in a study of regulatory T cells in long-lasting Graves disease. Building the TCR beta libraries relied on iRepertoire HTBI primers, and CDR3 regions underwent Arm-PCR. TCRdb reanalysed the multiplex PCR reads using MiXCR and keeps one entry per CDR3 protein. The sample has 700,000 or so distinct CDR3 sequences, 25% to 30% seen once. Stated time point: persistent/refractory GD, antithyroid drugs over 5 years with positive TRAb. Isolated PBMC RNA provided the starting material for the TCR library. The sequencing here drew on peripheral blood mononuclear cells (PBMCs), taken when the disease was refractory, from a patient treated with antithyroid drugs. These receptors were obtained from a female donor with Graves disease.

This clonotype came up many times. The CDR3 is CASSLTHEAFF. The DNA of the CDR3 is TGTGCCAGCAGCTTGACGCATGAAGCTTTCTTT. V and J are TRBV12-3 or TRBV12-4 and TRBJ1-1; D ambiguous. Between the trimmed V and J ends, which lost 6 bases and 7 bases, there was a span of 9 bases. This CDR3 has 11 residues.

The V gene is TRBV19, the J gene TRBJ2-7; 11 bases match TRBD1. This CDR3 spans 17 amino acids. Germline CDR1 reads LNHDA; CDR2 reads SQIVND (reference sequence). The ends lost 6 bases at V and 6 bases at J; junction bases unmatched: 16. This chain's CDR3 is CASSLFLNRDRGSEQYF. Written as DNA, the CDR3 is TGTGCCAGTAGCCTCTTTCTGAACCGGGACAGGGGGAGCGAGCAGTACTTC.

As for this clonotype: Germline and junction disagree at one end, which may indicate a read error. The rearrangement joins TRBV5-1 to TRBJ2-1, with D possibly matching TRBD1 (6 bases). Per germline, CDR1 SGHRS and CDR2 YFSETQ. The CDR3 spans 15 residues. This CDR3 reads CASTFTGFSYNEQFF. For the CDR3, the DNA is TGTGCCAGCACCTTCACAGGGTTCTCCTACAATGAGCAGTTCTTC.

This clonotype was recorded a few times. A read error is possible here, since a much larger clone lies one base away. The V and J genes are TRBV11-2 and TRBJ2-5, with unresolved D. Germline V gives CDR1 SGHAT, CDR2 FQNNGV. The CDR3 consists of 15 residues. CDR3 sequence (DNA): TGTGCCAACAGCCCCCTCGGTCCACGGCAGGAGACCCAGTACTTC. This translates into CANSPLGPRQETQYF.

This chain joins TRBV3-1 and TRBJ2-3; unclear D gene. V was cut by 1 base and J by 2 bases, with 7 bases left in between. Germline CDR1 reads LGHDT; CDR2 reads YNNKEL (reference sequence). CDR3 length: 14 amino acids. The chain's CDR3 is CASSQARPTDTQYF. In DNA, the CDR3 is TGTGCCAGCAGCCAAGCGCGCCCCACAGATACGCAGTATTTT.

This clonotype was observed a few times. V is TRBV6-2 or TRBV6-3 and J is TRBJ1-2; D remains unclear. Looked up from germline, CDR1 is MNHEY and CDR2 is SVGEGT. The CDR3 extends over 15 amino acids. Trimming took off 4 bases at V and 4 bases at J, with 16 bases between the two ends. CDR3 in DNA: TGTGCCAGCAGTTCCTCGTTTGAAGGGTTCTATGGCTACACCTTC. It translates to CASSSSFEGFYGYTF.

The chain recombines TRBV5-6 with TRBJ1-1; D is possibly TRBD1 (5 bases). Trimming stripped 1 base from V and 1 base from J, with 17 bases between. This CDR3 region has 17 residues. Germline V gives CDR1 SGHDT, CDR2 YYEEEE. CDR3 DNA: TGTGCCAGCAGCTTGTTTCGCCGGCCGGGGACGAACACTGAAGCTTTCTTT. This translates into CASSLFRRPGTNTEAFF.

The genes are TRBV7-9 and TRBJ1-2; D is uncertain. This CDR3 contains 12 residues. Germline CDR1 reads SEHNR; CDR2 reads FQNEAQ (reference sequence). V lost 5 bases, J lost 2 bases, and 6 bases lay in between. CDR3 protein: CASSDDNYGYTF. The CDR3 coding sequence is TGTGCCAGCAGCGATGACAACTATGGCTACACCTTC.

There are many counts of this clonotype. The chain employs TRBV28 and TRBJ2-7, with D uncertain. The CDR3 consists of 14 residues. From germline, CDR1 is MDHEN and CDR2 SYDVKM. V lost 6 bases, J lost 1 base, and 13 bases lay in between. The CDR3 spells CASSPRTISYEQYF. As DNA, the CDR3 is TGTGCCAGCAGCCCCCGGACGATTTCCTACGAGCAGTACTTC.

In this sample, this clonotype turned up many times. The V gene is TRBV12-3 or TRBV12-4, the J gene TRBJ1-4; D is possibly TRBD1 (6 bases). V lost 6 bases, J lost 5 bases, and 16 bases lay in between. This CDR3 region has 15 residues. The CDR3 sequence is CASSASGTPNEKLFF. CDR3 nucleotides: TGTGCCAGCAGCGCCTCCGGGACACCGAATGAAAAACTGTTTTTT.

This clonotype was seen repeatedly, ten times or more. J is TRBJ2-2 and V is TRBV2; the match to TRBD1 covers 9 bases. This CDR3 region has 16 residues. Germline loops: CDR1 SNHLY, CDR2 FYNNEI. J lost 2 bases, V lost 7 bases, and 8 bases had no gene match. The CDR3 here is CASIPPGQGNTGELFF. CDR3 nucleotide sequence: TGTGCCAGCATCCCACCGGGACAGGGCAACACCGGGGAGCTGTTTTTT.

The CDR3 loop reads CASSLQFRVQPQHF. DNA of the CDR3: TGTGCCAGCAGTTTACAATTTCGTGTTCAGCCCCAGCATTTT. The gene calls are TRBV28 and TRBJ1-5; D gene unclear. Trimming pared 2 bases from V and 6 bases from J, leaving 11 bases between. This CDR3 has 14 residues. CDR1 MDHEN and CDR2 SYDVKM come from the germline V gene.

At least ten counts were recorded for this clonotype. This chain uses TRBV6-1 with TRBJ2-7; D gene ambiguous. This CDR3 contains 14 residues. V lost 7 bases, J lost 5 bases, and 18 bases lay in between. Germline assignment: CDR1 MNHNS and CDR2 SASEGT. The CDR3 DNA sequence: TGTGCCAGCAAGGCCCCCGGCCAGGCCCACGAGCAGTACTTC. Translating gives CASKAPGQAHEQYF.

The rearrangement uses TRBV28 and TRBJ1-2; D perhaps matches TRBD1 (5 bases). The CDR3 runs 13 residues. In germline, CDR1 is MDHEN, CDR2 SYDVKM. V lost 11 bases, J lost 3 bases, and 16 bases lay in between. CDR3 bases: TGTGCCCTCACTGGGGGTTCAGACTATGGCTACACCTTC. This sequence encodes CALTGGSDYGYTF.

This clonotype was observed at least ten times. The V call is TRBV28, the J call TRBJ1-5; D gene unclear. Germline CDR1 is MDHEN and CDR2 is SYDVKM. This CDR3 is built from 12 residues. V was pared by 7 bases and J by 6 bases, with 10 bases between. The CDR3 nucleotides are TGTGCCAGCAAAAGTGGGAGTCAGCCCCAGCATTTT. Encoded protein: CASKSGSQPQHF. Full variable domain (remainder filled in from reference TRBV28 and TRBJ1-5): DVKVTQSSRYLVKRTGEKVFLECVQDMDHENMFWYRQDPGLGLRLIYFSYDVKMKEKGDIPEGYSVSREKKERFSLILESASTNQTSMYLCASKSGSQPQHFGDGTRLSIL.

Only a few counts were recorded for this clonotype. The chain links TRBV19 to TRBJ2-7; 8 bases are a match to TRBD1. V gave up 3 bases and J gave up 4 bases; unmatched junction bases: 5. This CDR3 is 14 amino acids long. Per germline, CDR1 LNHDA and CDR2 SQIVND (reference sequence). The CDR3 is CASSIGQGIYEQYF. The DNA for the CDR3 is TGTGCCAGTAGTATCGGACAGGGTATTTACGAGCAGTACTTC. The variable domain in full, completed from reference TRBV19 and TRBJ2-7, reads DGGITQSPKYLFRKEGQNVTLSCEQNLNHDAMYWYRQDPGQGLRLIYYSQIVNDFQKGDIAEGYSVSREKKESFPLTVTSAQKNPTAFYLCASSIGQGIYEQYFGPGTRLTVT.